These T cell receptor beta chains were read from a single sample in a study of T cell changes during pregnancy in multiple sclerosis. Assay used: immunoSEQ multiplex PCR; TCRdb lists only in-frame clones, some missing. The data show tens of thousands of clones, with about 89% seen just once and over 0.8% held by the top ten. This sample comprised peripheral blood, obtained in the first trimester of pregnancy. The receptors were sampled from a female donor in good health, enrolled as a control in a pregnancy study. Both conserved end residues are part of each CDR3. D genes are given only for firm matches. Rows give clone size only sometimes, using once, few, many, or a class for an expanded clone.

V gene	clone size	D gene	J gene	CDR3 DNA	CDR3 protein
TRBV6-6	NA	NA	TRBJ1-4	TGTGCCAGCAGAGACGACAGACGAGTTAGTAATGAAAAACTGTTTTTT	CASRDDRRVSNEKLFF
TRBV19	NA	NA	TRBJ1-1	TGTGCCAGTAGCCAGCCCCAGGGGTTAGTGAACACTGAAGCTTTCTTT	CASSQPQGLVNTEAFF
TRBV7-2	NA	TRBD1	TRBJ1-6	TGTGCCAGCAGCTCGGACAGGGGCGGATCACCCCTCCACTTT	CASSSDRGGSPLHF
TRBV5-6	NA	NA	TRBJ2-4	TGTGCCAGCAGCCCCACAATCGCCCTGCCAGTGCTAGCCAAAAACATTCAGTACTTC	CASSPTIALPVLAKNIQYF
TRBV19	once	NA	TRBJ1-2	TGTGCCAGTAGCCTACAGGGCTTGGGCTATGGCTACACCTTC	CASSLQGLGYGYTF
TRBV5-4	NA	NA	TRBJ2-5	TGTGCCAGCAGTTCCAGGGTTGAAGAGACCCAGTACTTC	CASSSRVEETQYF
TRBV7-9	NA	NA	TRBJ2-2	TGTGCCAGCAGCCCAAGCAGGGGTTGGGCCGGGGAGCTGTTTTTT	CASSPSRGWAGELFF
TRBV2	NA	NA	TRBJ2-2	TGTGCCAGCAGTTATACAGGGAAGAAGAACACCGGGGAGCTGTTTTTT	CASSYTGKKNTGELFF
TRBV18	NA	TRBD1	TRBJ2-2	TGTGCCAGCTCCCCGACCGGGACAGGCGCCGGGGAGCTGTTTTTT	CASSPTGTGAGELFF
TRBV5-1	NA	TRBD2	TRBJ2-3	TGCGCCAGCAGCTTGGGCCTAGCGGGAGACGATACGCAGTATTTT	CASSLGLAGDDTQYF
TRBV19	NA	TRBD1	TRBJ1-2	TGTGCCAGTAGTATTGGTGGGACAGGAAACTATGGCTACACCTTC	CASSIGGTGNYGYTF
TRBV18	NA	NA	TRBJ1-1	TGTGCCAGCTCACCGCAGGGTAAGATGGCTGAAGCTTTCTTT	CASSPQGKMAEAFF
TRBV18	NA	TRBD1	TRBJ2-1	TGTGCCAGCTCCCCTGACAGGGGGAATGAGCAGTTCTTC	CASSPDRGNEQFF
TRBV21-1	NA	NA	TRBJ2-6	TGTGCCAGCAGCGCGAGGACAGGGGAGAGCTCTGGGGCCAACGTCCTGACTTTC	CASSARTGESSGANVLTF
TRBV19	NA	TRBD1	TRBJ2-1	TGTGCCAGTAGTATAGATCGGACAGGGGGCTTCAATGGTGAGCAGTTCTTC	CASSIDRTGGFNGEQFF
TRBV18	NA	TRBD2	TRBJ2-3	TGTGCCAGCTCACCAGGGCTAGCGGTGGATACGCAGTATTTT	CASSPGLAVDTQYF
TRBV19	NA	TRBD1	TRBJ2-1	TGTGCCAGTCGGACACAGGGGAACTACAATGAGCAGTTCTTC	CASRTQGNYNEQFF
TRBV20-1	NA	NA	TRBJ1-1	TGCAGTGCCAGGACTCCCCCGAAAGCTTTCTTT	CSARTPPKAFF
TRBV28	NA	TRBD1	TRBJ2-3	TGTGCCAGCAGTTTTGAGGGGGCGCGGGCAGATACGCAGTATTTT	CASSFEGARADTQYF
TRBV19	NA	TRBD1	TRBJ1-6	TGTGCCAGTAGTATCCCCCGCAGGGGGCAAGGATATAATTCACCCCTCCACTTT	CASSIPRRGQGYNSPLHF
TRBV30	NA	NA	TRBJ2-1	TGTGCCTGGACCGGACGCGGGGAATCTTACAATGAGCAGTTCTTC	CAWTGRGESYNEQFF
TRBV21-1	NA	NA	TRBJ1-2	TGTGCCAGCAGCAAAGATGGCTGGAACTATGGCTACACCTTC	CASSKDGWNYGYTF
TRBV18	NA	NA	TRBJ2-2	TGTGCCAGCTCACGAGGACAGACTTTAAGCACCGGGGAGCTGTTTTTT	CASSRGQTLSTGELFF
TRBV9	once	NA	TRBJ2-1	TGTGCCAGCAGCGTAGCTGGCAGGGTCCACAATGAGCAGTTCTTC	CASSVAGRVHNEQFF
TRBV27	NA	TRBD1	TRBJ1-1	TGTGCCAGTTTTCCCGGGACAGGGGGTGGGATGAACACTGAAGCTTTCTTT	CASFPGTGGGMNTEAFF
TRBV13	NA	NA	TRBJ1-1	TGTGCCAGCAGCTTAGACGGGAACACTGAAGCTTTCTTT	CASSLDGNTEAFF
TRBV9	NA	NA	TRBJ2-1	TGTGCCAGCACGGAGTTTGGAGGATACAATGAGCAGTTCTTC	CASTEFGGYNEQFF
TRBV25-1	NA	NA	TRBJ1-6	TGTGCCAGCAGTGAATATAGAGGAACAGGGCTGGATAATTCACCCCTCCACTTT	CASSEYRGTGLDNSPLHF
TRBV7-2	NA	NA	TRBJ1-5	TGTGCCAGCAGCTTAAGCACGCCGGGCAATCAGCCCCAGCATTTT	CASSLSTPGNQPQHF
TRBV5-1	NA	NA	TRBJ2-3	TGCGCCAGCAGCCCACAGAATGCCGCAGATACGCAGTATTTT	CASSPQNAADTQYF
TRBV19	NA	TRBD1	TRBJ2-7	TGTGCCAGTAGTATCGACAGGGGAAGGGAGCAGTACTTC	CASSIDRGREQYF
TRBV6-6	NA	TRBD2	TRBJ2-5	TGTGCCAGCAGCCCCAGAGCGGGGGGACGAGAGACCCAGTACTTC	CASSPRAGGRETQYF
TRBV27	NA	NA	TRBJ1-2	TGTGCCAGCAGTTTTCTCTCTCCCGGACAGCGACCTAACTATGGCTACACCTTC	CASSFLSPGQRPNYGYTF
TRBV21-1	NA	NA	TRBJ2-1	TGTGCCAGCAGCAAAGACTCTGACCTACCTAGCTTCGGCAATGAGCAGTTCTTC	CASSKDSDLPSFGNEQFF
TRBV2	NA	TRBD1	TRBJ2-7	TGTGCCACTGTGACAGGGGACTACGAGCAGTACTTC	CATVTGDYEQYF
TRBV27	NA	NA	TRBJ2-5	TGTGCCAGCAGTCCGCCGCGGGGCCGGCAAGAGACCCAGTACTTC	CASSPPRGRQETQYF
TRBV18	once	TRBD1	TRBJ1-5	TGTGCCAGCTCACCTAACAGGGGTGCCCGGGGCAATCAGCCCCAGCATTTT	CASSPNRGARGNQPQHF
TRBV7-9	NA	NA	TRBJ2-3	TGTGCCAGCAGCTTCACGGGTGGCAGAACTAGCACAGATACGCAGTATTTT	CASSFTGGRTSTDTQYF
TRBV5-1	NA	TRBD1	TRBJ1-3	TGCGCCAGCAGCTTGGGTACAGGGGGCCGCTCTGGAAACACCATATATTTT	CASSLGTGGRSGNTIYF
TRBV6-4	NA	NA	TRBJ1-2	TGTGCCAGCAGCGCCACGACACAGGGCCCCTACTATGGCTACACCTTC	CASSATTQGPYYGYTF
TRBV28	few	TRBD2	TRBJ2-6	TGTGCCAGCAGTCCGGGGGGACTCTCTGGGGCCAACGTCCTGACTTTC	CASSPGGLSGANVLTF
TRBV5-4	NA	NA	TRBJ2-2	TGTGCCAGCAGCTTAGAGGAGGTCGGGGAGCTGTTTTTT	CASSLEEVGELFF
TRBV5-6	NA	TRBD1	TRBJ1-5	TGTGCCAGCAGTTATCGACAGGGGCTGGGTCAGCCCCAGCATTTT	CASSYRQGLGQPQHF
TRBV5-4	NA	TRBD1	TRBJ1-4	TGTGCCAGCAGCTGGACAGGGGCCACTAATGAAAAACTGTTTTTT	CASSWTGATNEKLFF